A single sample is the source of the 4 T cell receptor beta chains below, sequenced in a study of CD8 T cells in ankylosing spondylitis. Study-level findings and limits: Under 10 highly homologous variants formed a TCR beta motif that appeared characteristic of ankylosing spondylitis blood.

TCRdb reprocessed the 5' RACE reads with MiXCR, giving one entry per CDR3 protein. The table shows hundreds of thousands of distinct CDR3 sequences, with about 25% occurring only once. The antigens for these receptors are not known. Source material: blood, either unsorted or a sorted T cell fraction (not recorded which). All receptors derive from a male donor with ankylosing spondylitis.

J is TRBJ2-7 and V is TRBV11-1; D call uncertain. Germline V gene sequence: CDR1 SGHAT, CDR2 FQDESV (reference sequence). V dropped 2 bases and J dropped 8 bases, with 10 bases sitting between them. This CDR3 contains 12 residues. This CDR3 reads CASSLLSGQQYV. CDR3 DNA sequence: TGTGCCAGCAGCTTACTATCAGGACAGCAGTACGTC.

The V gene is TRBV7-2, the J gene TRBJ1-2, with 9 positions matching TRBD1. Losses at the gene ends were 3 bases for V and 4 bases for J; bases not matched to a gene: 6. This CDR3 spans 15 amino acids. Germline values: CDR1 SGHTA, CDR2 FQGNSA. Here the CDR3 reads CASSLDRGYLYGYTF. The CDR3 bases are TGTGCCAGCAGCTTGGACAGGGGATATCTCTATGGCTACACCTTC.

The CDR3 DNA is TGTGCCTGGAGACGGGGAGAGCCCGGGGAGCTGTTTTTT. Its translation: CAWRRGEPGELFF. This chain connects TRBV30 to TRBJ2-2; D might be TRBD2 (5 bases). This CDR3 contains 13 residues. The germline CDR1 and CDR2 sequences are GTSNPN and SVGIG (reference sequence). The V and J ends lost 3 bases and 6 bases respectively, with 11 bases between them.

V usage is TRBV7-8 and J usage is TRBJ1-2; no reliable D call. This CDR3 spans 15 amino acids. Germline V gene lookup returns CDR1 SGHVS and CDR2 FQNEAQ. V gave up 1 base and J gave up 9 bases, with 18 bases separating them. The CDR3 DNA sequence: TGTGCCAGCAGCTTAGAATCCGGGGTAGTAAGCAGCTACACCTTC. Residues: CASSLESGVVSSYTF.